The source of this T cell receptor beta chain is a study of beta chain features in type 1 diabetes. The authors reverse transcribed all of the isolated RNA, so sequencing captured expressed TCRB transcripts. Profiling relied on immunoSEQ multiplex PCR, and the TCRdb table lists in-frame clones only, not all of them. The table includes about 620,000 clones, 15% to 18% detected once. Germline CDR1 and CDR2: SEHNR and FQNEAQ (reference sequence). V was pared by 1 base and J by 0 bases, with 3 bases between. CDR3 length: 13 amino acids. Turning to this clone: Antigen specificity is unknown.

Notes on the study in general: There was no resolution here of whether HLA type influences TCRB rearrangement. Naive, central memory and Treg TCRB repertoires appeared more alike in patients than in healthy donors. In every one of the four CD4+ subsets, TCRB CDR3s were moderately but significantly shorter in Type 1 diabetes patients.

The genes are TRBV7-9 and TRBJ2-5, with D unclear. This clonotype was obtained from a man between 18 and 29 years old in good health. Sequenced material: naive CD4+ T cells from blood. The CDR3 nucleotides are TGTGCCAGCAGCTTAGACTACCAAGAGACCCAGTACTTC. This codes for CASSLDYQETQYF.